This T cell receptor beta chain was sequenced during a study of metastatic and nonmetastatic thyroid tumors. Across the study: Malignant and benign thyroid patients had repertoires compared in peripheral blood and tumor or nodule tissue.

The ends were cut back, 3 bases at V and 4 bases at J, with 12 bases in the middle. This CDR3 region has 13 residues. The germline V gene encodes CDR1 DFQATT and CDR2 SNEGSKA (reference sequence). This clone was seen only a few times. TCRdb ran MiXCR on the PCR reads. This table holds about 21,000 clones, over 25% found once. Thyroid surgery was performed in patients who had received no treatment beforehand. Sample: blood. The receptor was derived from a female donor with papillary thyroid cancer or a benign thyroid nodule (not recorded which). Some clones in this sample may be carry-over from other donors' samples. This chain uses TRBV20-1 with TRBJ1-2, with D possibly matching TRBD1 (5 bases). The CDR3 protein is CSARRPDTYGYTF. CDR3 coding DNA: TGCAGTGCTAGGAGGCCGGACACCTATGGCTACACCTTC.